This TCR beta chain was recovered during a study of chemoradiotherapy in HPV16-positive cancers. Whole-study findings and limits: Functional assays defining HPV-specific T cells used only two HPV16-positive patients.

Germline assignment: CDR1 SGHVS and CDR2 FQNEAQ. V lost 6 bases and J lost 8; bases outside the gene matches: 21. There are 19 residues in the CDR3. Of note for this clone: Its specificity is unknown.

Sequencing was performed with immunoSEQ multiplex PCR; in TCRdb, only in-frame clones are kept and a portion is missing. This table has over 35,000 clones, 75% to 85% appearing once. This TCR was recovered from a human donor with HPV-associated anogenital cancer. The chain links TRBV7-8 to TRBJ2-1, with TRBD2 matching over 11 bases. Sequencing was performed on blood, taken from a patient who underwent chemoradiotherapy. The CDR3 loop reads CASRVSRLAGGSGRDEQFF. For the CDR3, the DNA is TGTGCCAGCAGAGTGAGCCGGCTAGCGGGGGGATCGGGCCGCGATGAGCAGTTCTTC.